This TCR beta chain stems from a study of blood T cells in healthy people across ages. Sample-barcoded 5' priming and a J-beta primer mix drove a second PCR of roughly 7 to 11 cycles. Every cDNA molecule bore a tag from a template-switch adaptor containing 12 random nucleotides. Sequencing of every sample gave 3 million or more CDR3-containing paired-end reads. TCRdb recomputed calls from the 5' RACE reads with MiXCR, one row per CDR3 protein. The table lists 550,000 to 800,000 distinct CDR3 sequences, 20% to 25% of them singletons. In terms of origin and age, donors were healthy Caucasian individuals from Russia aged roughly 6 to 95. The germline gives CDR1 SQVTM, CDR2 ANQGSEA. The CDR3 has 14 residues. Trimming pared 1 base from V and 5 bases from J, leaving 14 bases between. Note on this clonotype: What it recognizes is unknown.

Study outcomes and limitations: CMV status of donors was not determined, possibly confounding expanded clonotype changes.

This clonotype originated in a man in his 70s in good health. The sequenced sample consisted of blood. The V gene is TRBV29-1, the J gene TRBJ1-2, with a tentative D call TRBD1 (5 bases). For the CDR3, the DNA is TGCAGCGTTGAAGTCTCGGGGCCCGGGTATGGCTACACCTTC. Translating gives CSVEVSGPGYGYTF.